The clone carrying this TCR beta chain has just one count. This sample stems from a study of blood T cell repertoires in COVID-19. Study-wide background: From the United States, Italy and Spain came samples of acute and convalescent COVID-19. PBMCs, B-cell-depleted T cells, or T cells provided the cDNA or gDNA that made up the material.

V lost 3 bases, J lost 9 bases, and 9 bases stayed unmatched. In germline, CDR1 is SGDLS, CDR2 YYNGEE. The CDR3 is 14 amino acids. Methods used by the authors: Estimates of nucleated cell counts were drawn from the amplification of reference gene primers. Profiling relied on immunoSEQ multiplex PCR, and the TCRdb table lists in-frame clones only, not all of them. V and J calls and clone size are given by that table; D and trimming were obtained from the DNA. The table records 290,000 or so clones, about nine tenths of them present only once. The sample was peripheral blood. The V and J genes are TRBV9 and TRBJ2-1, with 7 bases matching TRBD2. The sequence derives from a man between 18 and 29 years old with active or convalescent COVID-19. This CDR3 reads CASSGRLGGTEQFF. CDR3 nucleotides: TGTGCCAGCAGCGGTCGTTTGGGGGGGACTGAGCAGTTCTTC.